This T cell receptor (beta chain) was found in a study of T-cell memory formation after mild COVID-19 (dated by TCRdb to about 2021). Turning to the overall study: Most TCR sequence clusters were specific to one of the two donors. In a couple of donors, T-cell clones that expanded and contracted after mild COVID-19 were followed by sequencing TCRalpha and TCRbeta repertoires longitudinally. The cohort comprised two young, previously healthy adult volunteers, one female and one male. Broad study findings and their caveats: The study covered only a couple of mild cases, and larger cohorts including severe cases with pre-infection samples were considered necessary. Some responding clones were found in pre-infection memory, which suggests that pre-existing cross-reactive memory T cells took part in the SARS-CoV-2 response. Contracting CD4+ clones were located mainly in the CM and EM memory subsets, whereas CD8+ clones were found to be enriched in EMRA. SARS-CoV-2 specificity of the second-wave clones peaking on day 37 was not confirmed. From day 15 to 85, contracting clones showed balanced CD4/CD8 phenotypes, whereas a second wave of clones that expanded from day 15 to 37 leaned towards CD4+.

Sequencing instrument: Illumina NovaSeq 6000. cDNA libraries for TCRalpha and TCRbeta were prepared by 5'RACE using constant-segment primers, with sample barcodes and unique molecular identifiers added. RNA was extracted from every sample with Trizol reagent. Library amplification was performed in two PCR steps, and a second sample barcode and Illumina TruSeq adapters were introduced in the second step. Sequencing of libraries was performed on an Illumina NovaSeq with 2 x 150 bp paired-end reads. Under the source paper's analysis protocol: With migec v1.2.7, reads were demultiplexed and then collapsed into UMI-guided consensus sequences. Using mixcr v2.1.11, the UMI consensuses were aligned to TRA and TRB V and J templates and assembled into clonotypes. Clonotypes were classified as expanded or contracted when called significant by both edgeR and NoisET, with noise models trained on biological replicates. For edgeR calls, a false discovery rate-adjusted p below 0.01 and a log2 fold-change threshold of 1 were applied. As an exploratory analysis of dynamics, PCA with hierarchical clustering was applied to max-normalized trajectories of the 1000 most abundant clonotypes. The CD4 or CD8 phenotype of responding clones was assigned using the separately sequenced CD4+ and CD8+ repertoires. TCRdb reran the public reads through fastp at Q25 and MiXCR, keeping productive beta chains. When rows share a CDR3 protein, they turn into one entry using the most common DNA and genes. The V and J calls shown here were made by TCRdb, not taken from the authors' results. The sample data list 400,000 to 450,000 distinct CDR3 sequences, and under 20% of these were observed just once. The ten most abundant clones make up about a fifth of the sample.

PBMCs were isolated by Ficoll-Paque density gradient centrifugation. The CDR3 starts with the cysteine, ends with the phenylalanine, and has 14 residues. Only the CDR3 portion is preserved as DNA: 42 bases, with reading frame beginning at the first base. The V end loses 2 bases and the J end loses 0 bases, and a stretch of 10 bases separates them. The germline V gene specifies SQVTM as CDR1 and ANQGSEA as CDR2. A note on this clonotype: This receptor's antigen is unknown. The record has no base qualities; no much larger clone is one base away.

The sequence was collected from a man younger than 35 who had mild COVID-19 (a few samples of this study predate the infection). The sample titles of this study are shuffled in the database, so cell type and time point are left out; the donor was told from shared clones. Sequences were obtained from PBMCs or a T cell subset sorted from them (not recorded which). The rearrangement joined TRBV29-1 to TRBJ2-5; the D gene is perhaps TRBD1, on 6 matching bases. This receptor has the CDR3 CSVESRGNQETQYF. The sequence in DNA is TGCAGCGTTGAATCCAGGGGAAACCAAGAGACCCAGTACTTC.